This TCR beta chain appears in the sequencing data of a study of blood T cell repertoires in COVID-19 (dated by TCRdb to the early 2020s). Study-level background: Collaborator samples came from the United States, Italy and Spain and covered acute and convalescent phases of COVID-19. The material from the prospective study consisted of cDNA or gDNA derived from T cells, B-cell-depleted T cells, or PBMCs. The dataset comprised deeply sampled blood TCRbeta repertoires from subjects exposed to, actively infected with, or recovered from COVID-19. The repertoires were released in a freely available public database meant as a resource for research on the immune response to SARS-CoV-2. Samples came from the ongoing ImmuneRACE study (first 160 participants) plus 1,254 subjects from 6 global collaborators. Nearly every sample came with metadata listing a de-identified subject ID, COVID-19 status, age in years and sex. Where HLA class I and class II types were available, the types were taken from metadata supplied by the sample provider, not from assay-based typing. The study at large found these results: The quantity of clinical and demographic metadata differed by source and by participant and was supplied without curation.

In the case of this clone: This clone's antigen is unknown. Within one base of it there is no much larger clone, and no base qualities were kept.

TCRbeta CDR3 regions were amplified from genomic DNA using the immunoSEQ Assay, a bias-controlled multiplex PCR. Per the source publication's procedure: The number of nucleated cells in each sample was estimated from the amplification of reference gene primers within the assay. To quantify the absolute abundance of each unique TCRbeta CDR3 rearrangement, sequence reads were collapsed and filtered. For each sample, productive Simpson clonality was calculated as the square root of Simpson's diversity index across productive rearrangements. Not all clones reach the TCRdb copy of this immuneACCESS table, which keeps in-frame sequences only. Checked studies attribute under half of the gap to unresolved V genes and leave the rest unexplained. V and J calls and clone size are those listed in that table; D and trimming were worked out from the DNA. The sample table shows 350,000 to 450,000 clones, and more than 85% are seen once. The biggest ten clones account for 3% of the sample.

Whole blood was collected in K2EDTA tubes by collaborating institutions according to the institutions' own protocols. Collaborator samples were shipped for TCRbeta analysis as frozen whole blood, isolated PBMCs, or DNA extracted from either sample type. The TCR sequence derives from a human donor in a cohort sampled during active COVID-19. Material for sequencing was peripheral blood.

The CDR3 region: CASSYSIVTAQETQYF. The nucleotide sequence reads as follows: TGTGCCAGCAGTTACTCGATCGTAACAGCCCAAGAGACCCAGTACTTC. The rearrangement joined TRBV6-5 to TRBJ2-5, with no D gene named confidently. The germline V gene yields MNHEY for CDR1 and SVGAGI for CDR2. V loses 0 bases of germline sequence and J loses 1 base, and the interval between the two ends is 12 bases. Including cysteine and phenylalanine, the CDR3 has 16 amino acids. Here the CDR3 DNA is all that survives: 48 bases in frame from base 1.